The source of this T cell receptor (beta chain) is a study of cytomegalovirus exposure and HLA in healthy donors. Study conclusions and caveats: Accurate prediction of most subjects' HLA-A and HLA-B alleles from TCR beta sequences was reported. Indistinguishable V segments such as TRBV6-2 and TRBV6-3 were excluded. The classifier was said to identify cytomegalovirus status with high specificity and sensitivity. Most of the TCR beta V segments (in an earlier analysis) were productive either about 87% or about 30% of the time.

Concerning this clone: What it binds is not known.

PCR used 60 Vbeta primers and 13 Jbeta primers. The method was immunoSEQ multiplex PCR; TCRdb's version includes in-frame clones alone and lacks a portion of them. Recorded here are about 200,000 clones; the top ten clones represent about 6.5%. The J segment lost 0 bases and the V segment lost 4 bases, leaving 4 bases of the junction unmatched. There are 15 residues in the CDR3. The V gene's germline CDR1 is SGHNT and CDR2 YYREEE (reference sequence). The sequenced sample was PBMCs. The sequence came from a man aged 30 to 45 in good health and CMV-seronegative. This chain uses TRBV5-4 with TRBJ2-7; TRBD1 agrees at 10 bases. CDR3: CASSEGQGSSYEQYF. CDR3 coding DNA: TGTGCCAGCAGCGAGGGACAGGGGAGCTCCTACGAGCAGTACTTC. The variable domain in full, completed from reference TRBV5-4 and TRBJ2-7, reads ETGVTQSPTHLIKTRGQQVTLRCSSQSGHNTVSWYQQALGQGPQFIFQYYREEENGRGNFPPRFSGLQFPNYSSELNVNALELDDSALYLCASSEGQGSSYEQYFGPGTRLTVT.